Described below is a single T cell receptor (beta chain) sequence and its context. Source study methods: Amplified reference gene primers provided the basis for estimating nucleated cell counts. The table came from immunoSEQ multiplex PCR; TCRdb's copy has only in-frame clones and leaves some out. V, J and clone size were drawn from that table, and D and trimming were deduced from the DNA. Among 210,000 or so clones listed, roughly nine tenths were seen once. The germline gives CDR1 SGDLS, CDR2 YYNGEE. This CDR3 comprises 15 residues. V gave up 0 bases and J gave up 4 bases, with 13 bases separating them. These data come from a study of blood T cell repertoires in COVID-19. Overall study context: COVID-19 samples collected from the United States, Italy and Spain covered acute and convalescent phases. T cells, B-cell-depleted T cells, or PBMCs supplied cDNA or gDNA.

Source material: peripheral blood. The receptor comes from a man aged 40-49 years with acute or convalescent COVID-19. The rearrangement links TRBV9 to TRBJ2-5; D not resolved. The CDR3 DNA sequence: TGTGCCAGCAGCGTAGACGTCGGAGACGTAGAGACCCAGTACTTC. This sequence encodes CASSVDVGDVETQYF. The complete variable domain, with remaining parts taken from reference TRBV9 and TRBJ2-5, reads DSGVTQTPKHLITATGQRVTLRCSPRSGDLSVYWYQQSLDQGLQFLIQYYNGEERAKGNILERFSAQQFPDLHSELNLSSLELGDSALYFCASSVDVGDVETQYFGPGTRLLVL.